Reported below is one TCR beta chain. The data originate from a study of cytotoxic CD8 clonotypes in ibrutinib-treated CLL. The source of roughly 2 micrograms of genomic DNA for TCR beta libraries was cryopreserved PBMCs. A 1 in 200,000 to 1 in 1 million T cell depth was the sequencing target. The repertoire was sequenced with immunoSEQ multiplex PCR; TCRdb's copy has only in-frame clones and lacks some. The sample holds some 140,000 clones, roughly 90% seen once. CDR3 length: 16 amino acids. Germline CDR1 is SGHTA and CDR2 is FQGTGA. The V end lost 2 bases, the J end lost 6 bases, and 17 bases lay between the germline ends.

The receptor was derived from a human donor with chronic lymphocytic leukemia. The chain is built from TRBV7-3 and TRBJ2-4; D possibly corresponds to TRBD1 (6 bases). This specimen consisted of PBMCs, obtained after 12 months of ibrutinib treatment. The CDR3 coding sequence is TGTGCCAGCAGCTTACCCCCAGGGGATACGGGAAACATTCAGTACTTC. Amino acid sequence: CASSLPPGDTGNIQYF.